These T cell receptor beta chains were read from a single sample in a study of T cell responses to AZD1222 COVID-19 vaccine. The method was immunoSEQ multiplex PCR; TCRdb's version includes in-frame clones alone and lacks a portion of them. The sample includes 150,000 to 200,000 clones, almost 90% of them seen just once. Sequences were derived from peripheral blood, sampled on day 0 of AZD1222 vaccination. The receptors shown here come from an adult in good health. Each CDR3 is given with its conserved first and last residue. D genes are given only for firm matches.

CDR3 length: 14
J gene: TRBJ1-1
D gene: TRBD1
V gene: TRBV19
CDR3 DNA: TGTGCCAGTAGTATCAGGACAGGGAACACTGAAGCTTTCTTT
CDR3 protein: CASSIRTGNTEAFF

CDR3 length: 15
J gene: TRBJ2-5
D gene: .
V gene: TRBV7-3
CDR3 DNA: TGTGCCAGCAGCTTAGTCGGCAGGACTCGAGAGACCCAGTACTTC
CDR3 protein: CASSLVGRTRETQYF

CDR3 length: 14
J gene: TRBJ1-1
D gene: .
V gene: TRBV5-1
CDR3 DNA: TGCGCCAGCAGCTTGGCAGGGCCGGACACTGAAGCTTTCTTT
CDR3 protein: CASSLAGPDTEAFF

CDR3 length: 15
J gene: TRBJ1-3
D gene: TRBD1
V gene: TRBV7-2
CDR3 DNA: TGTGCCAGCAGCAGCTACCGGGACAGGGAAAGCACCATATATTTT
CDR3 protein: CASSSYRDRESTIYF

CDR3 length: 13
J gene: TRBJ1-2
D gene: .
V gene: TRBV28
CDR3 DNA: TGTGCCAGCAGCCCCCACAGGGTACAGGGCTACACCTTC
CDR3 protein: CASSPHRVQGYTF

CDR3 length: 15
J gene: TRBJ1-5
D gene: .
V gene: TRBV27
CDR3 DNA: TGTGCCAGCAGTTTCCGCCGGGGGCTAGGGCAGCCCCAGCATTTT
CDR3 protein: CASSFRRGLGQPQHF

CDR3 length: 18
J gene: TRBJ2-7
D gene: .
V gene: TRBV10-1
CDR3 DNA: TGCGCCAGCAGTGAGAACGAGTCTAGGAGACAGGTTTCCTACGAGCAGTACTTC
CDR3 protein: CASSENESRRQVSYEQYF

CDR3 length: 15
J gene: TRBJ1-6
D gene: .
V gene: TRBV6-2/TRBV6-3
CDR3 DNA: TGTGCCAGCAGTTCAGAGACAGGTCCCCATTCACCCCTCCACTTT
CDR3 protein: CASSSETGPHSPLHF

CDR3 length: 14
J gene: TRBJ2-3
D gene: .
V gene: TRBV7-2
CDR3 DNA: TGTGCCAGCAGCTTAAGGCGGACCACAGATACGCAGTATTTT
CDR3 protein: CASSLRRTTDTQYF

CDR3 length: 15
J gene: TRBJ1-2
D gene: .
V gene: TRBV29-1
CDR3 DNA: TGCAGCGTTGAAGCTAAAACGACAGACCGCTATGGCTACACCTTC
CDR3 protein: CSVEAKTTDRYGYTF

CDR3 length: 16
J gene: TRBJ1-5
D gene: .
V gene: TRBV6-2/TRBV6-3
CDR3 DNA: TGTGCCAGCAGTTTTCTCGGTAGGAGGGTGAATCAGCCCCAGCATTTT
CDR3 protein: CASSFLGRRVNQPQHF

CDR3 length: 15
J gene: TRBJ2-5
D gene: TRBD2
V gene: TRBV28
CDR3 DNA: TGTGCCAGCAGTTTACCAGGACTAGGCCGAGAGACCCAGTACTTC
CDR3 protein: CASSLPGLGRETQYF

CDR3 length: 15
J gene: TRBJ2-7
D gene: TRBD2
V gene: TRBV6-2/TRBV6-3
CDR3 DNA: TGTGCCAGCAGCGAGACTAGCGGGAGAGTCTACGAGCAGTACTTC
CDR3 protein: CASSETSGRVYEQYF